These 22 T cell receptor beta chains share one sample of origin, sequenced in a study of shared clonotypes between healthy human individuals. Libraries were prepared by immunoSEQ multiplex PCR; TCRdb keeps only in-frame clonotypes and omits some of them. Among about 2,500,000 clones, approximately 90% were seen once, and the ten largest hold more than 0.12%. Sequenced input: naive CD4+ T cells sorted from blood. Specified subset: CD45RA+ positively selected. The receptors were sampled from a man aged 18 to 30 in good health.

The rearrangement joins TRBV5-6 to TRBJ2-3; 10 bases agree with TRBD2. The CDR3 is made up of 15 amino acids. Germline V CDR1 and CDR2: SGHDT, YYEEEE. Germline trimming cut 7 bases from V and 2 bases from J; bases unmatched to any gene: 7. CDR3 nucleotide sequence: TGTGCCAGCCTAAGTAGCGGGGGGCCCACAGATACGCAGTATTTT. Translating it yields CASLSSGGPTDTQYF.

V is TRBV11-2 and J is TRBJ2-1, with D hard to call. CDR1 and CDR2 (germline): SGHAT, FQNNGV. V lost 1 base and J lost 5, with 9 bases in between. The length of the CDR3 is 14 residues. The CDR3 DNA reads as TGTGCCAGCAGCTTAGTAGGGTTACACAATGAGCAGTTCTTC. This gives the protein CASSLVGLHNEQFF.

DNA for the CDR3: TGTGCCAGCAGTTCCGACGGATACAAAAACATTCAGTACTTC. Its translation: CASSSDGYKNIQYF. V is TRBV2 and J is TRBJ2-4; no clear D. In germline, CDR1 is SNHLY, CDR2 FYNNEI. The CDR3 runs 14 residues. The germline V and J ends were trimmed by 5 bases and 3 bases, with 11 bases remaining between them.

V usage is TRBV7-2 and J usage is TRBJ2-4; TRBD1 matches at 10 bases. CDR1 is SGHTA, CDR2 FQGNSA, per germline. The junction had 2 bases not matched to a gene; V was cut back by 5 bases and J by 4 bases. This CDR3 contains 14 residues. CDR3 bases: TGTGCCAGCAGCCTGGACAGGGGGAAAAACATTCAGTACTTC. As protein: CASSLDRGKNIQYF.

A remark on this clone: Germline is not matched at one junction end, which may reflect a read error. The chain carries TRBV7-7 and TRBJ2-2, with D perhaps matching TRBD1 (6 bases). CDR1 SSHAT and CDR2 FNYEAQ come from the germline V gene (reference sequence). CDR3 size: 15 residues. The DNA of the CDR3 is TGTGCTAGCAGCTTAGAGAGGGGGAAGGCTGGGGAGCTGTTTTTT. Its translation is CASSLERGKAGELFF.

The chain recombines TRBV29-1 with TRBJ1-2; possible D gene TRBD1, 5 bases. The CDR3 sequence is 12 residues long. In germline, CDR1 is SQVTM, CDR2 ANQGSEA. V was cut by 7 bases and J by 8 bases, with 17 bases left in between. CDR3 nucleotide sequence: TGCAGCGCTGGGCAGGGAGAGGGCGGCTACACCTTC. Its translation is CSAGQGEGGYTF. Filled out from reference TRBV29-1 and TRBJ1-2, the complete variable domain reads SAVISQKPSRDICQRGTSLTIQCQVDSQVTMMFWYRQQPGQSLTLIATANQGSEATYESGFVIDKFPISRPNLTFSTLTVSNMSPEDSSIYLCSAGQGEGGYTFGSGTRLTVV.

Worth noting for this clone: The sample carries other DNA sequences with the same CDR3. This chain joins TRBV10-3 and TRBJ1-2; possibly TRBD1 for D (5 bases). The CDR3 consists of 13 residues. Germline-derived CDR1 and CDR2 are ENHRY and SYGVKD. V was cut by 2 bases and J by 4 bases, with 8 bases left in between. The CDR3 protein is CAISEDRGYGYTF. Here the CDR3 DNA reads TGTGCCATCAGTGAGGACAGAGGCTATGGCTACACCTTC.

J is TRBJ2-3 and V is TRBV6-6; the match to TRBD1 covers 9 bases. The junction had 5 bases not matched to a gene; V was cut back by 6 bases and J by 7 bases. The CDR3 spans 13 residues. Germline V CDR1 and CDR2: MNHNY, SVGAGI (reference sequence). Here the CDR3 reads CASRSQGANTQYF. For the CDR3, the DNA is TGTGCCAGCAGGTCACAGGGGGCGAATACGCAGTATTTT.

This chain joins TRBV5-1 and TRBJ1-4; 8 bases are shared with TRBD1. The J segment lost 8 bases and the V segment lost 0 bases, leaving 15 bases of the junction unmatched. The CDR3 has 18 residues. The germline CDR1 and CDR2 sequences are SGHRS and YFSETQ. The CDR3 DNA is TGCGCCAGCAGCTTGGCGACAACAGGGGGACCAGCAGGGGAAAAACTGTTTTTT. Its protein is CASSLATTGGPAGEKLFF.

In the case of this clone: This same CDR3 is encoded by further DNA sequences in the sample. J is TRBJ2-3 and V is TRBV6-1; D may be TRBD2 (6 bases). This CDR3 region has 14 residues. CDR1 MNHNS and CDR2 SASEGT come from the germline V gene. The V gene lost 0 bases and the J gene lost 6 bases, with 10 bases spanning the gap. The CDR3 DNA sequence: TGTGCCAGCAGTGAAGCGCTCCGGGGGGATACGCAGTATTTT. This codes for CASSEALRGDTQYF.

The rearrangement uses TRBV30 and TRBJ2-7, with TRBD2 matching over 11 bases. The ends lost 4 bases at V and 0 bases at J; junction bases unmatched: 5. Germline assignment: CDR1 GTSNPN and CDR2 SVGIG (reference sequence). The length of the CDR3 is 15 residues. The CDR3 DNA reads TGTGCCTGGATCAGACTAGCGGGAAGCTCCTACGAGCAGTACTTC. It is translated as CAWIRLAGSSYEQYF.

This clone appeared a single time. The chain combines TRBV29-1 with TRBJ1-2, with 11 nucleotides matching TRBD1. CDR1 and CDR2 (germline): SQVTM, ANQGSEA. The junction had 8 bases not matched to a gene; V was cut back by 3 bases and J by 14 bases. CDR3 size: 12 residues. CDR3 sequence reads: CSVDWTGGLWTF. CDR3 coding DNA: TGCAGCGTTGATTGGACAGGGGGCTTGTGGACCTTC.

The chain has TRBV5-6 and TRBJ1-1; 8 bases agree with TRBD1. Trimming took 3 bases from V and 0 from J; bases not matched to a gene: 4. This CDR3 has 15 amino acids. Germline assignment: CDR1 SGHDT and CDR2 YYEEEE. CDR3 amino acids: CASSSGTGMNTEAFF. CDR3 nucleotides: TGTGCCAGCAGCTCGGGGACAGGCATGAACACTGAAGCTTTCTTT. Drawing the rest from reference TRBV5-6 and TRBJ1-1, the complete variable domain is DAGVTQSPTHLIKTRGQQVTLRCSPKSGHDTVSWYQQALGQGPQFIFQYYEEEERQRGNFPDRFSGHQFPNYSSELNVNALLLGDSALYLCASSSGTGMNTEAFFGQGTRLTVV.

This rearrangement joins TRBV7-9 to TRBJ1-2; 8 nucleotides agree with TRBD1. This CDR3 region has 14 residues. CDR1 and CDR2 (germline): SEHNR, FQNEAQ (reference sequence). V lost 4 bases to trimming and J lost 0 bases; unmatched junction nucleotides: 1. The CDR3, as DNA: TGTGCCAGCAGCTGGACAGGGACTAACTATGGCTACACCTTC. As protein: CASSWTGTNYGYTF. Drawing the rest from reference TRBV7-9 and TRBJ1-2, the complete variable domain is DTGVSQNPRHKITKRGQNVTFRCDPISEHNRLYWYRQTLGQGPEFLTYFQNEAQLEKSRLLSDRFSAERPKGSFSTLEIQRTEQGDSAMYLCASSWTGTNYGYTFGSGTRLTVV.

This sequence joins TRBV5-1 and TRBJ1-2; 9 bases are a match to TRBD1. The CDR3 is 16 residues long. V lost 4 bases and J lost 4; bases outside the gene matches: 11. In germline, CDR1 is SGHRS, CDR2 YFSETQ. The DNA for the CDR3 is TGCGCCAGCAGCGCCCCGGGACAGGGCCTAGGCTATGGCTACACCTTC. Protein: CASSAPGQGLGYGYTF. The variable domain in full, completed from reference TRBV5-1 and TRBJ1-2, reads KAGVTQTPRYLIKTRGQQVTLSCSPISGHRSVSWYQQTPGQGLQFLFEYFSETQRNKGNFPGRFSGRQFSNSRSEMNVSTLELGDSALYLCASSAPGQGLGYGYTFGSGTRLTVV.

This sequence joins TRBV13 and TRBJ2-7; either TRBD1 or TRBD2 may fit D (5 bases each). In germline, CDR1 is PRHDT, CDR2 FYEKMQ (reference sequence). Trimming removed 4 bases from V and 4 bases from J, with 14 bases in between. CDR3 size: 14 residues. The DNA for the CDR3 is TGTGCCAGCAGCTACCGGGACGAGGGATACGAGCAGTACTTC. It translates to CASSYRDEGYEQYF.

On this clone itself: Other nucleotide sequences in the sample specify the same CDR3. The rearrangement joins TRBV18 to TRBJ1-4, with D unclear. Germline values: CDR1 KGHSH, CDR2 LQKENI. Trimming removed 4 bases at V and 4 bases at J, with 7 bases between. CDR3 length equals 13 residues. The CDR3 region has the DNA TGTGCCAGCTCACAGGGTGGTAATGAAAAACTGTTTTTT. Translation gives CASSQGGNEKLFF. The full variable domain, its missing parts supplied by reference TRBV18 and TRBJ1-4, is NAGVMQNPRHLVRRRGQEARLRCSPMKGHSHVYWYRQLPEEGLKFMVYLQKENIIDESGMPKERFSAEFPKEGPSILRIQQVVRGDSAAYFCASSQGGNEKLFFGSGTQLSVL.

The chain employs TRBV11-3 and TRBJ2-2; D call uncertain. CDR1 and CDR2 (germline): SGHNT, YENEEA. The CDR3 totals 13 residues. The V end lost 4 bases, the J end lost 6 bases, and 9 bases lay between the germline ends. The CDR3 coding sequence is TGTGCCAGCAGCTCCCAGACCGCCGGGGAGCTGTTTTTT. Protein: CASSSQTAGELFF. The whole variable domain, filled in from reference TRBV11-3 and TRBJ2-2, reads EAGVVQSPRYKIIEKKQPVAFWCNPISGHNTLYWYLQNLGQGPELLIRYENEEAVDDSQLPKDRFSAERLKGVDSTLKIQPAELGDSAVYLCASSSQTAGELFFGEGSRLTVL.

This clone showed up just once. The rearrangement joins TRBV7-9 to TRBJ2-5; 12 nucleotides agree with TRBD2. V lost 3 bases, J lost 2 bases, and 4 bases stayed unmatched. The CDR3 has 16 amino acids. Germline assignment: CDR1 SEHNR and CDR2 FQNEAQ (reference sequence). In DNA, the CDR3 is TGTGCCAGCAGCTTGCCCGGACTAGCGGGACAAGAGACCCAGTACTTC. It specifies CASSLPGLAGQETQYF.

The CDR3, as DNA: TGCGCCAGCAGCTTGACATCTACGACGAGGGTTAACTATGGCTACACCTTC. Its translation is CASSLTSTTRVNYGYTF. The J gene is TRBJ1-2, the V gene TRBV5-1, with unresolved D. The CDR3 spans 17 residues. Germline loops: CDR1 SGHRS, CDR2 YFSETQ. Trimming left V 1 base short and J 1 base short, with 17 bases between.

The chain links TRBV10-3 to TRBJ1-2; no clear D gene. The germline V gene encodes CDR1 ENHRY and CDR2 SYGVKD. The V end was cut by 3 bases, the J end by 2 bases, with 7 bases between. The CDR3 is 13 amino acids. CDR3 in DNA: TGTGCCATCAGTGAACAGAGAAACTATGGCTACACCTTC. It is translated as CAISEQRNYGYTF.

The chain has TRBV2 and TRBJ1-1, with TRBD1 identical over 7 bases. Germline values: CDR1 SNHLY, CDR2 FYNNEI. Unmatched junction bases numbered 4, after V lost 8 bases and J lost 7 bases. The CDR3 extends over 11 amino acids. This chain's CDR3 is CASHRDSEAFF. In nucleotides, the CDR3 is TGTGCCAGCCATCGGGACAGTGAAGCTTTCTTT.